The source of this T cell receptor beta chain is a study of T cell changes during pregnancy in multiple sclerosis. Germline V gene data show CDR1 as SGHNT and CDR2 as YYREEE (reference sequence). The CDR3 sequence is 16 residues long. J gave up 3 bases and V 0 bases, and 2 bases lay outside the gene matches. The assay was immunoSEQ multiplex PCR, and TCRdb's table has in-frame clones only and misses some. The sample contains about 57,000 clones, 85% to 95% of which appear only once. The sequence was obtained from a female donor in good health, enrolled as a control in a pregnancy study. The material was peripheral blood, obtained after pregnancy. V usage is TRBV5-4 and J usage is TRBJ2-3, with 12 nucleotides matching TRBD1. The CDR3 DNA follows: TGTGCCAGCAGCTTGGGGGGACAGGGGGCTACAGATACGCAGTATTTT. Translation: CASSLGGQGATDTQYF.